Listed here are 10 T cell receptor beta chains from one sample, sequenced in a study of T cells and Merkel cell carcinoma outcomes. The protocol was immunoSEQ multiplex PCR, while the TCRdb copy is restricted to in-frame clones and leaves out a portion. The table has about 19,000 clones, about four fifths seen once. Sequencing input: tumor tissue from Merkel cell carcinoma. Receptor source: a human donor with Merkel cell carcinoma.

The CDR3 loop reads CASSRTGQGGNIQYF. CDR3 coding DNA: TGTGCCAGCAGCCGGACGGGACAGGGGGGGAACATTCAGTACTTC. V is TRBV28 and J is TRBJ2-4; TRBD1 matches at 11 bases. Trimming at V came to 6 bases and at J to 7 bases, leaving 8 bases not matched to a gene. The CDR3 covers 15 residues. CDR1 and CDR2 (germline): MDHEN, SYDVKM.

The rearrangement links TRBV5-4 to TRBJ1-1; the D gene is possibly TRBD1 (6 bases). V lost 7 bases, J lost 1 base, and 11 bases lay in between. CDR1 and CDR2 (germline): SGHNT, YYREEE (reference sequence). CDR3 size: 13 residues. The CDR3 loop reads CASGEGGNTEAFF. The CDR3 coding sequence is TGTGCCAGCGGCGAGGGGGGGAACACTGAAGCTTTCTTT.

This clone was picked up one time. The V gene is TRBV10-3, the J gene TRBJ1-5; D uncertain. The CDR3 is 14 residues long. V was pared by 1 base and J by 7 bases, with 11 bases between. Germline CDR1 is ENHRY and CDR2 is SYGVKD. The CDR3, as DNA: TGTGCCATCAGTGAGTACCCCGACGGACAGCCCCAGCATTTT. As protein: CAISEYPDGQPQHF.

The gene calls are TRBV5-1 and TRBJ2-7, with 8 bases matching TRBD1. The trim removed 3 bases at V and 3 bases at J, leaving 8 bases unmatched. Looked up from germline, CDR1 is SGHRS and CDR2 is YFSETQ. The CDR3 is 15 residues long. CDR3 loop: CASSWVGRGLYEQYF. DNA for the CDR3: TGCGCCAGCAGCTGGGTGGGCAGGGGGCTCTACGAGCAGTACTTC.

The rearrangement joins TRBV11-2 to TRBJ2-3; D gene uncertain. This CDR3 region has 12 residues. V lost 0 bases and J lost 11, with 9 bases in between. Per the germline V gene, CDR1 is SGHAT and CDR2 is FQNNGV. The CDR3 here is CASSLEGLRQYF. The CDR3 nucleotides are TGTGCCAGCAGCTTAGAAGGGCTGAGGCAGTATTTT.

For the CDR3, the DNA is TGTGCCAGCAGCTTGAGTCTAGGGGAAGAGACCCAGTACTTC. Its protein product is CASSLSLGEETQYF. The chain recombines TRBV5-6 with TRBJ2-5; TRBD1 might be the D (5 bases). The length of the CDR3 is 14 residues. Per germline, CDR1 SGHDT and CDR2 YYEEEE. V lost 1 base, J lost 3 bases, and 10 bases lay in between.

The chain links TRBV11-3 to TRBJ2-3, with 9 bases that match TRBD1. The CDR3 is 16 residues long. J lost 4 bases, V lost 5 bases, and 10 bases had no gene match. Germline lookup yields CDR1 SGHNT and CDR2 YENEEA. The CDR3 nucleotides are TGTGCCAGCAGCCCCCCCGGGGACAGGGCGGCAGATACGCAGTATTTT. This sequence encodes CASSPPGDRAADTQYF.

This clone appeared once. The J gene is TRBJ2-1, the V gene TRBV28, with 12 bases fitting TRBD2. With 1 base clipped from V and 0 bases from J, the junction kept 4 bases outside the gene matches. The CDR3 length is 18 residues. Germline assignment: CDR1 MDHEN and CDR2 SYDVKM. The CDR3 DNA follows: TGTGCCAGCAGTTTATTGCTAGCGGGAGGGAGCTCCTACAATGAGCAGTTCTTC. This codes for CASSLLLAGGSSYNEQFF.

About this clone itself: One end of the junction does not line up with germline, which may come from a read error. CDR3 in amino acids: CTSSQFLGDTEAFF. In DNA, the CDR3 is TGTACCAGCAGCCAATTCCTTGGTGATACTGAAGCTTTCTTT. The chain couples TRBV7-9 to TRBJ1-1; D gene uncertain. Germline-derived CDR1 and CDR2 are SEHNR and FQNEAQ (reference sequence). This CDR3 has 14 residues. Together with reference TRBV7-9 and TRBJ1-1, the CDR3 gives the full variable domain: DTGVSQNPRHKITKRGQNVTFRCDPISEHNRLYWYRQTLGQGPEFLTYFQNEAQLEKSRLLSDRFSAERPKGSFSTLEIQRTEQGDSAMYLCTSSQFLGDTEAFFGQGTRLTVV.

The chain uses TRBV9 and TRBJ1-2, with 8 bases aligning to TRBD1. The trim removed 3 bases at V and 4 bases at J, leaving 5 bases unmatched. The CDR3 totals 14 residues. Germline CDR1 and CDR2: SGDLS and YYNGEE. This CDR3 reads CASSATGDFYGYTF. CDR3 bases: TGTGCCAGCAGCGCGACAGGGGATTTCTATGGCTACACCTTC.